Listed below are T cell receptor beta chains from one sample, sequenced in a study of blood T cell repertoires in COVID-19. Generated by immunoSEQ multiplex PCR, the TCRdb table keeps only in-frame clones and is missing some. Counted here are under 95,000 clones, roughly nine tenths occurring once; the ten biggest clones make up 2% to 3%. The sequenced sample consisted of peripheral blood. These receptors came from a man aged 45-60 years with COVID-19, enrolled during active disease. Both conserved end residues are part of each CDR3. The order of the fields is CDR3 DNA, CDR3 protein, clone size, D gene, V gene, J gene. A D gene is named only where the DNA matches it firmly. Clone size, where shown, is once, few, many, or a class for clones that have expanded.

CDR3 DNA: TGTGCCACCAGTGATTTAAGCCGGGGTGGATACAATGAGCAGTTCTTC; CDR3 protein: CATSDLSRGGYNEQFF; clone size: NA; D gene: NA; V gene: TRBV24-1; J gene: TRBJ2-1
CDR3 DNA: TGTGCCACCAGCACCCGACTAGCGGGAGGTACCGGGGAGCTGTTTTTT; CDR3 protein: CATSTRLAGGTGELFF; clone size: NA; D gene: TRBD2; V gene: TRBV15; J gene: TRBJ2-2
CDR3 DNA: TGCGCCAGCAGCCCGCAAGTTGGCAGGGGCACTGAAGCTTTCTTT; CDR3 protein: CASSPQVGRGTEAFF; clone size: few; D gene: NA; V gene: TRBV5-1; J gene: TRBJ1-1
CDR3 DNA: TGTGCCAGCAGTTTTTTCAGGGGGATCACTGAAGCTTTCTTT; CDR3 protein: CASSFFRGITEAFF; clone size: NA; D gene: TRBD1; V gene: TRBV28; J gene: TRBJ1-1
CDR3 DNA: TGTGCCACCAGCGCCTCCGCGTATCAGCCCCAGCATTTT; CDR3 protein: CATSASAYQPQHF; clone size: NA; D gene: NA; V gene: TRBV15; J gene: TRBJ1-5
CDR3 DNA: TGTGCCAGTCAAGCGGGAGGAAGGAATGAGCAGTTCTTC; CDR3 protein: CASQAGGRNEQFF; clone size: NA; D gene: TRBD2; V gene: TRBV19; J gene: TRBJ2-1
CDR3 DNA: TGTGCCAGCAGCTTAGGTGGGGGAGGGCCCGCAGATACGCAGTATTTT; CDR3 protein: CASSLGGGGPADTQYF; clone size: NA; D gene: TRBD2; V gene: TRBV7-8; J gene: TRBJ2-3
CDR3 DNA: TGTGCCAGTAGCTCCTTACAGGGGGCGAATAATTCACCCCTCCACTTT; CDR3 protein: CASSSLQGANNSPLHF; clone size: NA; D gene: TRBD1; V gene: TRBV19; J gene: TRBJ1-6
CDR3 DNA: TGCAGTGCTAGTTGGACAGACTCCTACGAGCAGTACTTC; CDR3 protein: CSASWTDSYEQYF; clone size: NA; D gene: NA; V gene: TRBV20-1; J gene: TRBJ2-7
CDR3 DNA: TGCGCCAGCAGCGAACAGACAGGGTACGAGGCTTTCTTT; CDR3 protein: CASSEQTGYEAFF; clone size: NA; D gene: TRBD1; V gene: TRBV5-1; J gene: TRBJ1-1
CDR3 DNA: TGTGCCACGGCCGGGACTAGTGAGACCGGGGAGCTGTTTTTT; CDR3 protein: CATAGTSETGELFF; clone size: NA; D gene: TRBD2; V gene: TRBV10-3; J gene: TRBJ2-2
CDR3 DNA: TGTGCCAGCAGCTTAACCCGGGACAGCTCCTACAATGAGCAGTTCTTC; CDR3 protein: CASSLTRDSSYNEQFF; clone size: NA; D gene: TRBD1; V gene: TRBV7-3; J gene: TRBJ2-1
CDR3 DNA: TGCGCCAGCAGCCTTAGCGGGATCGGAGATACGCAGTATTTT; CDR3 protein: CASSLSGIGDTQYF; clone size: NA; D gene: TRBD2; V gene: TRBV5-1; J gene: TRBJ2-3
CDR3 DNA: TGTGCCAGCCGGGCGGGTGAGAACACTGAAGCTTTCTTT; CDR3 protein: CASRAGENTEAFF; clone size: NA; D gene: NA; V gene: TRBV6-5; J gene: TRBJ1-1
CDR3 DNA: TGTGCCAGCAGTTACGGGACAGGGTCCGATGAAAAACTGTTTTTT; CDR3 protein: CASSYGTGSDEKLFF; clone size: NA; D gene: TRBD1; V gene: TRBV6-5; J gene: TRBJ1-4
CDR3 DNA: TGTGCCACTATCTGGCAGGAGGCACTTTGGGGAACTGAAGCTTTCTTT; CDR3 protein: CATIWQEALWGTEAFF; clone size: NA; D gene: NA; V gene: TRBV2; J gene: TRBJ1-1
CDR3 DNA: TGTGCCAGCAGCCCGGGAGGGTCGGGGGCCAACGTCCTGACTTTC; CDR3 protein: CASSPGGSGANVLTF; clone size: NA; D gene: TRBD2; V gene: TRBV5-4; J gene: TRBJ2-6
CDR3 DNA: TGTGCCAGCAGCTTAGTCTCAGGAGCTTTCTTT; CDR3 protein: CASSLVSGAFF; clone size: NA; D gene: NA; V gene: TRBV7-9; J gene: TRBJ1-1
CDR3 DNA: TGTGCCAGCAGTTTTATTGGCTTAGCGGCTGAGCAGTTCTTC; CDR3 protein: CASSFIGLAAEQFF; clone size: NA; D gene: NA; V gene: TRBV6-2/TRBV6-3; J gene: TRBJ2-1
CDR3 DNA: TGCGCCAGCAGCCCTCCGGGACTCGCTCCTTACAATGAGCAGTTCTTC; CDR3 protein: CASSPPGLAPYNEQFF; clone size: NA; D gene: NA; V gene: TRBV5-1; J gene: TRBJ2-1
CDR3 DNA: TGTGCCAGCAGCCCCTCCTCGGGGAAACTGTTTTTT; CDR3 protein: CASSPSSGKLFF; clone size: NA; D gene: NA; V gene: TRBV6-5; J gene: TRBJ1-4